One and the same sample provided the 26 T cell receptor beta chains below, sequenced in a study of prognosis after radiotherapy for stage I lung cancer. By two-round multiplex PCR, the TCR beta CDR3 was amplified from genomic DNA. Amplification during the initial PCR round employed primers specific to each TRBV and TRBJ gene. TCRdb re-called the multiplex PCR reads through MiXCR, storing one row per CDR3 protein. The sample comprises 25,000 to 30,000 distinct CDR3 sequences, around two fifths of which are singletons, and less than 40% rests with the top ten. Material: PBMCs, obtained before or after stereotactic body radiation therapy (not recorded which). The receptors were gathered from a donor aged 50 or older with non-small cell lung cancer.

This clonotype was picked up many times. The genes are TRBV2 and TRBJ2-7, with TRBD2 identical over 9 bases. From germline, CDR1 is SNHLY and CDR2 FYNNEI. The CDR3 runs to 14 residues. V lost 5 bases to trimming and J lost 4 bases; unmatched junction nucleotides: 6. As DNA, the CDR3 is TGTGCCAGCAGTATAGCGGGAGCAAAGTACGAGCAGTACTTC. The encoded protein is CASSIAGAKYEQYF.

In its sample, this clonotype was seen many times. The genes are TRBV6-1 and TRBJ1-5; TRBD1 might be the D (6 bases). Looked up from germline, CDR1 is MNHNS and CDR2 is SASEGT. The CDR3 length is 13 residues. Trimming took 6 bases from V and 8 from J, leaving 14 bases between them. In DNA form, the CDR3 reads TGTGCCAGCAGCTATGACAGGAATGAGCCCCAGCATTTT. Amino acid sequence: CASSYDRNEPQHF.

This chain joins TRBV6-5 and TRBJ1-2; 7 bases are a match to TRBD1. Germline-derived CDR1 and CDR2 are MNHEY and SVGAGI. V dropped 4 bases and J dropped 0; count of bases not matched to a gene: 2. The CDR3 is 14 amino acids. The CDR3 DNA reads TGTGCCAGCAGTTGGGGACAGCCTAACTATGGCTACACCTTC. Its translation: CASSWGQPNYGYTF.

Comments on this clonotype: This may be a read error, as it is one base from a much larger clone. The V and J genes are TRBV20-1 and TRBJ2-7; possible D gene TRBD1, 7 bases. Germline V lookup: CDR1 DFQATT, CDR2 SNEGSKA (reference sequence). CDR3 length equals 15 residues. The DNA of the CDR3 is TGCAGTTCTAGCGACAGGGCCGGTTCGTCCTACGAGCAGTACTTC. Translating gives CSSSDRAGSSYEQYF.

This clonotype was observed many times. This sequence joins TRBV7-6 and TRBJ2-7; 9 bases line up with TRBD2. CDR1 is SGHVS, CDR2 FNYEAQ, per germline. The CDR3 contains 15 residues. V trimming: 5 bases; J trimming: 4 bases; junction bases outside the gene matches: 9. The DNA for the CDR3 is TGTGCCAGCAGCCCCGCGGCTAGCGGGACGTACGAGCAGTACTTC. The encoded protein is CASSPAASGTYEQYF.

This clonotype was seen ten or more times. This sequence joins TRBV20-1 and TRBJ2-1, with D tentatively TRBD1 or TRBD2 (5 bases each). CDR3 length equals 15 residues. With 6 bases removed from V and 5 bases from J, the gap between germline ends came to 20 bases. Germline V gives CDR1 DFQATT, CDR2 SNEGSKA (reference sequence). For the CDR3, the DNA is TGCAGTGCCTGGTCGGGGACGCCTCCACACAATGAGCAGTTCTTC. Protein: CSAWSGTPPHNEQFF.

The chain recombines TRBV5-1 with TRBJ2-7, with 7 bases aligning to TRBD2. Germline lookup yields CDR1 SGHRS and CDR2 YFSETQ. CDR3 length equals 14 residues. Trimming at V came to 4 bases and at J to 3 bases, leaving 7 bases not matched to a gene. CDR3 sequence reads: CASSLTWGGYEQYF. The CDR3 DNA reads TGCGCCAGCAGCCTAACGTGGGGGGGCTACGAGCAGTACTTC.

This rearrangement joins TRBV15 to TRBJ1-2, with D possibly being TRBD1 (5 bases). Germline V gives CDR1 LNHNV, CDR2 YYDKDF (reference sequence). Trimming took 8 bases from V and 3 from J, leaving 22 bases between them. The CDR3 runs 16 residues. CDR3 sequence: CATSDLTWDPDYGYTF. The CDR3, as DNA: TGTGCCACCTCTGACTTGACATGGGACCCTGACTATGGCTACACCTTC.

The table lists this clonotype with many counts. The CDR3 bases are TGCGCCAGCAGCCAGGGACAGGACACAGATACGCAGTATTTT. Translation gives CASSQGQDTDTQYF. The chain uses TRBV5-1 and TRBJ2-3; 8 bases map to TRBD1. V lost 4 bases and J lost 2; bases outside the gene matches: 3. The CDR3 consists of 14 residues. CDR1 and CDR2 from the germline V gene are SGHRS and YFSETQ.

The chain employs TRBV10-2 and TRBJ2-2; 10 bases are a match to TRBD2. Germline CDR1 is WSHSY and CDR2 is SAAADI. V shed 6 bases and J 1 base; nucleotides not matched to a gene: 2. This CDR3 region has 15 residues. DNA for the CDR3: TGCGCCAGCAGCGGACTAGCGGAGAACACCGGGGAGCTGTTTTTT. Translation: CASSGLAENTGELFF.

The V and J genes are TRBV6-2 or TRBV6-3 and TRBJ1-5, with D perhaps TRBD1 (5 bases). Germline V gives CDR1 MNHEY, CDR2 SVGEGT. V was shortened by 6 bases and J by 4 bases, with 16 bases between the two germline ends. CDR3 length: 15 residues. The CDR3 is CASSLLGTENQPQHF. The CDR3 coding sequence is TGTGCCAGCAGCTTACTGGGGACGGAGAATCAGCCCCAGCATTTT.

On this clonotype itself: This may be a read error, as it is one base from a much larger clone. The CDR3: CASSLRAIDYGYTF. The CDR3 DNA sequence: TGTGCCAGCAGCTTGAGAGCTATTGACTATGGCTACACCTTC. This chain connects TRBV5-8 to TRBJ1-2, with no clear D. Between the trimmed V and J ends, which lost 1 base and 3 bases, there was a span of 10 bases. This CDR3 is 14 amino acids long. Germline V gives CDR1 SGHTS, CDR2 YDEGEE.

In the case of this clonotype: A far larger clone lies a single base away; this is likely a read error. The CDR3 sequence is CASSPSVTAFRSYEQYF. The CDR3, as DNA: TGTGCCAGCAGTCCGTCCGTGACAGCCTTTAGATCCTACGAGCAGTACTTC. The genes are TRBV6-5 and TRBJ2-7, with D possibly TRBD1 on 5 matching bases. The CDR3 runs 17 residues. The germline gives CDR1 MNHEY, CDR2 SVGAGI. The V and J ends lost 5 bases and 1 base respectively, with 21 bases between them.

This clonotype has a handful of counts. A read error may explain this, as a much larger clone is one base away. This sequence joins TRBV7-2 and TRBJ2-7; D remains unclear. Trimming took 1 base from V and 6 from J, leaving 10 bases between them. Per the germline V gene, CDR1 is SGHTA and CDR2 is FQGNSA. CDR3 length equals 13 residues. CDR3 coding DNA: TGTGCCAGCAGCTTAGAGTTTCGAGTCGAGCAGTACTTC. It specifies CASSLEFRVEQYF.

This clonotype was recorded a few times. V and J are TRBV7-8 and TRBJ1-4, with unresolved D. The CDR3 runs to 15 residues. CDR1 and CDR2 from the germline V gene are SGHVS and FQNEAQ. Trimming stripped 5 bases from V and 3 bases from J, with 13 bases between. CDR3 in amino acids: CASSPSGLPNEKLFF. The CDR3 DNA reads TGTGCCAGCAGCCCCAGTGGGCTCCCTAATGAAAAACTGTTTTTT.

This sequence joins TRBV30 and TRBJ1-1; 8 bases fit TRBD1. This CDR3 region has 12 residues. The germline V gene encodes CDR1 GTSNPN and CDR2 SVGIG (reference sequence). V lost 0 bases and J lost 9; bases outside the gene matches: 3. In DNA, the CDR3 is TGTGCCTGGAGTGTAGACAGGGGAAAAGCTTTCTTT. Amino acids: CAWSVDRGKAFF.

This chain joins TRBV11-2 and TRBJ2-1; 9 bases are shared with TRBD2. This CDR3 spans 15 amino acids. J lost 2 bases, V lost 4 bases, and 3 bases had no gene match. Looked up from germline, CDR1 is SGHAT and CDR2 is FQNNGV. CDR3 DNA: TGTGCCAGCAGCTCTCTAGCGGGAACCTACAATGAGCAGTTCTTC. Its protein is CASSSLAGTYNEQFF.

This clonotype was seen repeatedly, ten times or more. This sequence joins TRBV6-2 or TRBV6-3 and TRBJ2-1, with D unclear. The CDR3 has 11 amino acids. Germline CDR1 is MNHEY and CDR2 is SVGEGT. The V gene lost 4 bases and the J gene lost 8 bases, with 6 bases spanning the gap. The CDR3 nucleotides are TGTGCCAGCAGTTCCGGACATGAGCAGTTCTTC. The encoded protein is CASSSGHEQFF.

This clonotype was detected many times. Here the CDR3 reads CASRPTEETQYF. The CDR3, as DNA: TGTGCCAGCAGACCGACGGAAGAGACCCAGTACTTC. The chain is built from TRBV6-2 or TRBV6-3 and TRBJ2-5; no reliable D call. There are 12 residues in the CDR3. V lost 6 bases and J lost 3, with 8 bases in between. The germline CDR1 and CDR2 sequences are MNHEY and SVGEGT.

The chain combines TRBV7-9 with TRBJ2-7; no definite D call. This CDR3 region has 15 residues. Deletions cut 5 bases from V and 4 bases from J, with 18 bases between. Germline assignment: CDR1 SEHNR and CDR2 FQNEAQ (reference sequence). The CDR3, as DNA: TGTGCCAGCAGCCCGTACCGGGTCAGGAATTACGAGCAGTACTTC. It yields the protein CASSPYRVRNYEQYF.

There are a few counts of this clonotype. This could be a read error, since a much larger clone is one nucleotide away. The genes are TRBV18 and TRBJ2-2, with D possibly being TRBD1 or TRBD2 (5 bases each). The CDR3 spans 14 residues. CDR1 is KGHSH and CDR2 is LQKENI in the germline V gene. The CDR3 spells CASSPIAGPGELLF. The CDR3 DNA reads TGTGCCAGCTCACCTATTGCAGGGCCCGGGGAGCTGCTTTTT.

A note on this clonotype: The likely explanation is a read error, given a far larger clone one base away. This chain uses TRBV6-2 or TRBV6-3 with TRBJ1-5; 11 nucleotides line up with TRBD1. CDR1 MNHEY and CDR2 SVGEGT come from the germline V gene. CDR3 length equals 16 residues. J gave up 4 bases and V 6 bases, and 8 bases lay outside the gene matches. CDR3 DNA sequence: TGTGCCAGCAGCATGGGACAGGGGGTAATAAATCAGCCCCAGCATTTT. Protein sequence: CASSMGQGVINQPQHF.

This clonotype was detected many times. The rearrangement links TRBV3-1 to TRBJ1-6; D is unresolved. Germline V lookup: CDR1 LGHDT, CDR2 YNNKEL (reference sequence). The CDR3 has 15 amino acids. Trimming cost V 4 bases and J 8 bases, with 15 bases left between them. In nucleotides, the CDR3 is TGTGCCAGCAGCCCACATACAGCGTCGTATTCACCCCTCCACTTT. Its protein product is CASSPHTASYSPLHF.

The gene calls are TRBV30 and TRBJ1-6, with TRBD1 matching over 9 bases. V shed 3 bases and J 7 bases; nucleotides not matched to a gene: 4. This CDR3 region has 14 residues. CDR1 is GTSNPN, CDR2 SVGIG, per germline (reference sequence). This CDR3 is CAWSRDRVNSPLHF. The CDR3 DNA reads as TGTGCCTGGAGCCGGGACAGGGTGAATTCACCCCTCCACTTT.

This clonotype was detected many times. The CDR3 is CASSPRSGSSYNEQFF. In nucleotides, the CDR3 is TGTGCCAGCAGCCCAAGGAGCGGAAGCTCCTACAATGAGCAGTTCTTC. The chain carries TRBV7-3 and TRBJ2-1; a weak D match, TRBD2 (5 bases). CDR3 length: 16 residues. Between the trimmed V and J ends, which lost 5 bases and 0 bases, there was a span of 14 bases. Germline V gene lookup returns CDR1 SGHTA and CDR2 FQGTGA.

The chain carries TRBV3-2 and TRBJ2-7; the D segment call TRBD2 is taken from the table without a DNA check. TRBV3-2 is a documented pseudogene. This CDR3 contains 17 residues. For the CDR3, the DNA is TGTGCCAGCAGCCAAGTCCGGCTAGAAGGGAGGAGCTACGAGCAGTACTTC. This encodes CASSQVRLEGRSYEQYF.